A single sample is the source of the 14 T cell receptor beta chains below, sequenced in a study of cytomegalovirus exposure and HLA in healthy donors. Primers included in the PCR were 60 Vbeta and 13 Jbeta primers. The repertoire was sequenced with immunoSEQ multiplex PCR; TCRdb's copy has only in-frame clones and lacks some. The sample includes 80,000 to 100,000 clones, around 72% of them seen just once. Sequencing was performed on PBMCs. Receptor source: a man younger than 35 in good health and CMV-seropositive.

The rearrangement links TRBV4-1 to TRBJ1-4; possibly TRBD1 for D (6 bases). The V end lost 5 bases, the J end lost 4 bases, and 17 bases lay between the germline ends. The CDR3 runs 16 residues. CDR1 and CDR2 from the germline V gene are MGHRA and YSYEKL. In nucleotides, the CDR3 is TGCGCCAGCAGCTCCCATGGGGAGGGGGTTAATGAAAAACTGTTTTTT. Translation gives CASSSHGEGVNEKLFF.

This clone was detected only a few times. V gene TRBV6-1 combines with J gene TRBJ2-7, with D maybe TRBD1 (6 bases). This CDR3 region has 15 residues. V shed 2 bases and J shed 0 bases, with 11 bases lying between them. Germline CDR1 MNHNS, CDR2 SASEGT. The DNA of the CDR3 is TGTGCCAGCAGTGAATACAGGGTGTCCTCCTACGAGCAGTACTTC. This gives the protein CASSEYRVSSYEQYF.

This clone was seen a handful of times. The chain employs TRBV18 and TRBJ1-5, with TRBD1 matching over 8 bases. The V gene's germline CDR1 is KGHSH and CDR2 LQKENI. The CDR3 has 15 residues. The V gene end was trimmed by 3 bases and the J gene end by 3 bases; junction bases not matched to a gene: 4. The CDR3 DNA follows: TGTGCCAGCTCACCTCGACAGGGGAACAATCAGCCCCAGCATTTT. Protein sequence: CASSPRQGNNQPQHF. Combining the CDR3 with reference TRBV18 and TRBJ1-5 gives the whole variable domain NAGVMQNPRHLVRRRGQEARLRCSPMKGHSHVYWYRQLPEEGLKFMVYLQKENIIDESGMPKERFSAEFPKEGPSILRIQQVVRGDSAAYFCASSPRQGNNQPQHFGDGTRLSIL.

The V call is TRBV15, the J call TRBJ2-3, with 12 bases lining up with TRBD2. V shed 1 base and J 4 bases; nucleotides not matched to a gene: 3. Germline CDR1 and CDR2: LNHNV and YYDKDF (reference sequence). This CDR3 spans 16 amino acids. Here the CDR3 DNA reads TGTGCCACCAGCAGAGTACTAGCGGGAGGTTCAGATACGCAGTATTTT. It translates to CATSRVLAGGSDTQYF.

V gene TRBV6-1 combines with J gene TRBJ2-6; D is undetermined. CDR1 MNHNS and CDR2 SASEGT come from the germline V gene. Trimming left V 3 bases short and J 1 base short, with 4 bases between. The CDR3 has 14 residues. This chain's CDR3 is CASSEASGANVLTF. The CDR3 DNA follows: TGTGCCAGCAGTGAGGCTTCTGGGGCCAACGTCCTGACTTTC.

The V and J genes are TRBV27 and TRBJ2-7; TRBD1 matches 7 bases. The germline V gene encodes CDR1 MNHEY and CDR2 SMNVEV (reference sequence). The CDR3 runs 14 residues. The V gene end was trimmed by 6 bases and the J gene end by 2 bases; junction bases not matched to a gene: 7. The CDR3 sequence is CASRRPGTAYEQYF. The CDR3 DNA reads TGTGCCAGCAGACGACCGGGGACAGCCTACGAGCAGTACTTC.

The V and J genes are TRBV6-5 and TRBJ2-3; the D is unclear. Trimming left V 2 bases short and J 11 bases short, with 20 bases between. There are 15 residues in the CDR3. Germline loops: CDR1 MNHEY, CDR2 SVGAGI. CDR3 in DNA: TGTGCCAGCAGTTACGGAACTGGCCACCTAGGAAGGCAGTATTTT. This gives the protein CASSYGTGHLGRQYF.

This clone appeared a few times. This chain joins TRBV15 and TRBJ2-1; D possibly corresponds to TRBD1 (5 bases). CDR1 LNHNV and CDR2 YYDKDF come from the germline V gene (reference sequence). This CDR3 has 15 residues. The V and J ends lost 4 bases and 1 base respectively, with 11 bases between them. In nucleotides, the CDR3 is TGTGCCACCAGCAAGGGGAAAGCGTCCTACAATGAGCAGTTCTTC. It codes for CATSKGKASYNEQFF.

This rearrangement joins TRBV29-1 to TRBJ2-2; 9 bases match TRBD2. CDR1 and CDR2 (germline): SQVTM, ANQGSEA. CDR3 length: 14 amino acids. V dropped 5 bases and J dropped 0; count of bases not matched to a gene: 1. CDR3 residues: CSVLAGSNTGELFF. The CDR3 DNA follows: TGCAGCGTTCTAGCGGGGTCGAACACCGGGGAGCTGTTTTTT.

V is TRBV15 and J is TRBJ2-7, with 7 bases lining up with TRBD1. Germline trimming cut 2 bases from V and 4 bases from J; bases unmatched to any gene: 14. The germline CDR1 and CDR2 sequences are LNHNV and YYDKDF (reference sequence). The CDR3 contains 17 residues. CDR3 protein: CATSRSLPQGTRYEQYF. The CDR3 nucleotides are TGTGCCACCAGCAGATCCTTACCACAGGGGACGAGGTACGAGCAGTACTTC.

This clone has just one count. As DNA, the CDR3 is TGTGCCAGCAGCCAAGGCAGGGGGCTACGTCAGCCCCAGCATTTT. It specifies CASSQGRGLRQPQHF. The chain uses TRBV27 and TRBJ1-5; TRBD1 agrees at 8 bases. Unmatched junction bases numbered 10, after V lost 6 bases and J lost 6 bases. Per the germline V gene, CDR1 is MNHEY and CDR2 is SMNVEV (reference sequence). This CDR3 has 15 residues.

The chain has TRBV5-4 and TRBJ1-6, with no clear D. CDR1 is SGHNT, CDR2 YYREEE, per germline (reference sequence). This CDR3 is 15 amino acids long. Trimming shortened V by 1 base and J by 4 bases, and 9 bases separated the two germline ends. The CDR3 nucleotides are TGTGCCAGCAGCTTGCCCCCAGGATATAATTCACCCCTCCACTTT. This codes for CASSLPPGYNSPLHF.

The rearrangement joins TRBV5-1 to TRBJ1-6; D gene uncertain. The CDR3 is 16 residues long. The V and J ends lost 2 bases and 7 bases respectively, with 16 bases between them. Germline CDR1 SGHRS, CDR2 YFSETQ. The CDR3, as DNA: TGCGCCAGCAGCTTTCGAGGTGGGTCGCGGAATTCACCCCTCCACTTT. This gives the protein CASSFRGGSRNSPLHF.

The J gene is TRBJ2-7, the V gene TRBV23-1, with 8 bases that match TRBD1. TRBV23-1 counts as an open reading frame of uncertain function. The CDR3 extends over 15 amino acids. J lost 3 bases, V lost 3 bases, and 7 bases had no gene match. This chain's CDR3 is CASSHKTGVSYEQYF. The CDR3 DNA is TGCGCCAGCAGTCATAAGACAGGGGTGAGCTACGAGCAGTACTTC.